This T cell receptor (beta chain) was found in a study of blood T cell repertoires in COVID-19. As for the study in general: The origin of the acute and convalescent COVID-19 samples was the United States, Italy and Spain.

Trimming took 5 bases from V and 4 from J; bases not matched to a gene: 8. CDR1 and CDR2 from the germline V gene are MNHEY and SMNVEV (reference sequence). This CDR3 has 15 residues. In the original workflow: Amplifying reference gene primers gave estimates of nucleated cell counts. The data were produced by immunoSEQ multiplex PCR, yet TCRdb's version contains in-frame clones alone and is incomplete. That table supplies the V and J calls and clone size; D and trimming were determined from the DNA. The data show 200,000 to 300,000 clones, about four fifths seen once. This clone has ten or more counts. Patients from Seattle were sampled longitudinally, starting during active infection.

The sample consisted of peripheral blood. The V call is TRBV27, the J call TRBJ2-3, with 8 bases aligning to TRBD1. This receptor was taken from a woman older than 75 with COVID-19, enrolled during active disease. The CDR3 region has the DNA TGTGCCAGCAGTCTCGGGTCAGGGGGCTCAGATACGCAGTATTTT. This codes for CASSLGSGGSDTQYF.